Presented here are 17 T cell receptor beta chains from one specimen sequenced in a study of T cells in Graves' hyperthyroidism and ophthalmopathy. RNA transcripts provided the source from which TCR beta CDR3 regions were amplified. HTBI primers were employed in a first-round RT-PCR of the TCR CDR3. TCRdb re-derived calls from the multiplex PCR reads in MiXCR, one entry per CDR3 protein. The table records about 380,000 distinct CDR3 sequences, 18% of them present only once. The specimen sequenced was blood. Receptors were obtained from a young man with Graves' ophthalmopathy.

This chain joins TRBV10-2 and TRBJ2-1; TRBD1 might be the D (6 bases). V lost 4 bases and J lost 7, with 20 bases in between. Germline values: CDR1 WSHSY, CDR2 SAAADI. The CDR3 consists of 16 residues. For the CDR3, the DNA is TGCGCCAGCAGTGGGGCGGCGGCAGGGGCAGGGAATGAGCAGTTCTTC. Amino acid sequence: CASSGAAAGAGNEQFF.

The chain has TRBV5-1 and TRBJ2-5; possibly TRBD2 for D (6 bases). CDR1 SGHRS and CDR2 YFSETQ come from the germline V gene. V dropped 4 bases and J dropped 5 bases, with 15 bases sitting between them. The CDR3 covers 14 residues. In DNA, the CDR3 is TGCGCCAGCAGCACCACTAGCCTCGGGGAGACCCAGTACTTC. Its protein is CASSTTSLGETQYF.

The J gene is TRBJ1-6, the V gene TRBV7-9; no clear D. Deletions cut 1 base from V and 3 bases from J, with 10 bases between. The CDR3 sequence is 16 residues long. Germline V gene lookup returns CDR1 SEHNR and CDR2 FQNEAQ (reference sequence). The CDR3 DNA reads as TGTGCCAGCAGCTTAGATGGTGTCGGCTATAATTCACCCCTCCACTTT. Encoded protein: CASSLDGVGYNSPLHF.

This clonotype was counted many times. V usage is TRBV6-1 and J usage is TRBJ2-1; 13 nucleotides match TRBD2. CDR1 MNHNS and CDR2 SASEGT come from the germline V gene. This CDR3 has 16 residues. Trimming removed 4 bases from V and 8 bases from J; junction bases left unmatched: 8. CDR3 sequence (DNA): TGTGCCAGCAGTGGAACCGGGACTAGCGGGGTACATGAGCAGTTCTTC. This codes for CASSGTGTSGVHEQFF.

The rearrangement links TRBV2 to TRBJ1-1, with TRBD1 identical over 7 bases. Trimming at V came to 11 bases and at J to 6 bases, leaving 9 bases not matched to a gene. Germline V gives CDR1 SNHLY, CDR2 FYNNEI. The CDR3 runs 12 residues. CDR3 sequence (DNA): TGTGCCGCTAGACAGGGAGTAGCTGAAGCTTTCTTT. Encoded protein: CAARQGVAEAFF.

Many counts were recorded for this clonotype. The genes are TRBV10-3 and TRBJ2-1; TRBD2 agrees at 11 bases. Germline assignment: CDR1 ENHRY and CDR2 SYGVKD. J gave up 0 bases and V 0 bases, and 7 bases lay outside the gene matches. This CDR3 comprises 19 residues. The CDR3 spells CAISESASGGRYSYNEQFF. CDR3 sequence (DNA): TGTGCCATCAGTGAGTCGGCTAGCGGGGGGCGTTACTCCTACAATGAGCAGTTCTTC.

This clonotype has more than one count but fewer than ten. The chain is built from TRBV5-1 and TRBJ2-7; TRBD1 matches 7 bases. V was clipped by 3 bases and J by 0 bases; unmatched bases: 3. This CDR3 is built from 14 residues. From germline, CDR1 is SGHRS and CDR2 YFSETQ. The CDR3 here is CASSSTGPSYEQYF. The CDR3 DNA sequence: TGCGCCAGCAGCTCGACAGGGCCCTCCTACGAGCAGTACTTC.

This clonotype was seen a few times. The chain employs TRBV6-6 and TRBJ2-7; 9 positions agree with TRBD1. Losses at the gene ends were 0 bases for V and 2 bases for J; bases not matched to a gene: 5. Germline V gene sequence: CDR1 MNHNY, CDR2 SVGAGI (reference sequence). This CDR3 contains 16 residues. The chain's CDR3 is CASSYSGQGLTYEQYF. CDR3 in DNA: TGTGCCAGCAGTTACTCGGGACAGGGCCTAACCTACGAGCAGTACTTC.

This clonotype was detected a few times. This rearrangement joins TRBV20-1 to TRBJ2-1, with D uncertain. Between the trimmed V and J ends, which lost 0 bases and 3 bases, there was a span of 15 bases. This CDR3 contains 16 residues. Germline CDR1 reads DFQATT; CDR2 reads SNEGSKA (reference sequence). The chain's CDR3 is CSARDLSSRLYNEQFF. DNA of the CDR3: TGCAGTGCTAGAGACCTTTCCTCCCGCCTCTACAATGAGCAGTTCTTC.

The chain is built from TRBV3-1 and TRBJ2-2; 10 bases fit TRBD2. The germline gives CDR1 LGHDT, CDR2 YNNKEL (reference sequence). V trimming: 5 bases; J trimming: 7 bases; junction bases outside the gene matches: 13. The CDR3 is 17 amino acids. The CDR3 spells CASSSEVASGRIGELFF. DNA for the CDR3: TGTGCCAGCAGCTCCGAGGTGGCTAGCGGGAGAATCGGGGAGCTGTTTTTT.

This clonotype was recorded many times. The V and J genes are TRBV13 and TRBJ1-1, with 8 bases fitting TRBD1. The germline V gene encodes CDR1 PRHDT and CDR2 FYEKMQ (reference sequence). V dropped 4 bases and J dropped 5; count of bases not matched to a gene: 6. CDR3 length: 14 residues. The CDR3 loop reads CASSSRTGWTEAFF. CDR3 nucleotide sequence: TGTGCCAGCAGCTCGAGGACAGGGTGGACTGAAGCTTTCTTT.

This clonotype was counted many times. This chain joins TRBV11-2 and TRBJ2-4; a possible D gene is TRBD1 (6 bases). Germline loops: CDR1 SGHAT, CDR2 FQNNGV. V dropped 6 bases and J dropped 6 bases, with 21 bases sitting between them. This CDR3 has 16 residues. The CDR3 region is CASRPWPSGQPNIQYF. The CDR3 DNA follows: TGTGCCAGCAGACCCTGGCCCTCGGGACAACCAAACATTCAGTACTTC.

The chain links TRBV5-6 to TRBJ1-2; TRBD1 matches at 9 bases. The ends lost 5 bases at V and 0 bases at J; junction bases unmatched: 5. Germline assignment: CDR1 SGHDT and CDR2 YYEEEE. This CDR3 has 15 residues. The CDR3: CASRYRQGANYGYTF. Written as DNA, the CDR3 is TGTGCCAGCAGATATCGACAGGGGGCTAACTATGGCTACACCTTC.

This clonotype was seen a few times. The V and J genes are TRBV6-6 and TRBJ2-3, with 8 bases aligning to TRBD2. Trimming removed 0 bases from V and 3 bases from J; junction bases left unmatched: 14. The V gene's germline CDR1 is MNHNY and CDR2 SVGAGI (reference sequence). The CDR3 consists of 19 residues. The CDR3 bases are TGTGCCAGCAGTTACTCGAACCCAGCGGGGGCCACTAAGACAGATACGCAGTATTTT. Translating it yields CASSYSNPAGATKTDTQYF.

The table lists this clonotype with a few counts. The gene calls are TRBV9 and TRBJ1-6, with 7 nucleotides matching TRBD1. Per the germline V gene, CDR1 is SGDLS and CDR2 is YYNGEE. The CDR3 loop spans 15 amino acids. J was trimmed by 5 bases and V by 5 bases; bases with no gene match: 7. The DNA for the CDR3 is TGTGCCAGCAGGCAACAGGGGACCCATAATTCACCCCTCCACTTT. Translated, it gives CASRQQGTHNSPLHF. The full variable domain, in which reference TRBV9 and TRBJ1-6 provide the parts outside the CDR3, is DSGVTQTPKHLITATGQRVTLRCSPRSGDLSVYWYQQSLDQGLQFLIQYYNGEERAKGNILERFSAQQFPDLHSELNLSSLELGDSALYFCASRQQGTHNSPLHFGNGTRLTVT.

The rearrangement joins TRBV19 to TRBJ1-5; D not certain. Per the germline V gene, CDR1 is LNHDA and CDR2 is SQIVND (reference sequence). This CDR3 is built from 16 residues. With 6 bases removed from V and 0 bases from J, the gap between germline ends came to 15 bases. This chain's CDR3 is CASRLRGSYSNQPQHF. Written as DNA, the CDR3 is TGTGCCAGTAGGCTTCGCGGGTCCTATAGCAATCAGCCCCAGCATTTT.

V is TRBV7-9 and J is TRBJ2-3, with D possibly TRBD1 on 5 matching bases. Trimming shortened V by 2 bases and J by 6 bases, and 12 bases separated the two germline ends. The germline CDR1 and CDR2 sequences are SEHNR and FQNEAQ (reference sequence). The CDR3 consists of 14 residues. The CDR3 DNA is TGTGCCAGCAGCTTACCCGACAGTTGGGATACGCAGTATTTT. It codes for CASSLPDSWDTQYF.